One and the same sample provided the 6 T cell receptor beta chains below, sequenced in a study of blood T cell repertoires in COVID-19. The protocol was immunoSEQ multiplex PCR, while the TCRdb copy is restricted to in-frame clones and leaves out a portion. The table shows about 130,000 clones, with more than 70% occurring only once. Material: peripheral blood. These receptors were obtained from a woman aged 30 to 39 who had recovered from COVID-19.

This chain joins TRBV15 and TRBJ2-3, with 10 bases that match TRBD2. The germline V gene has CDR1 LNHNV and CDR2 YYDKDF (reference sequence). The CDR3 contains 15 residues. V gave up 4 bases and J gave up 1 base; unmatched junction bases: 2. CDR3 in amino acids: CATSTLAGGTDTQYF. CDR3 DNA sequence: TGTGCCACCAGCACTCTAGCGGGGGGCACAGATACGCAGTATTTT.

The V call is TRBV27, the J call TRBJ2-1; 8 bases are a match to TRBD2. Germline CDR1 MNHEY, CDR2 SMNVEV (reference sequence). The length of the CDR3 is 13 residues. Trimming at V came to 4 bases and at J to 10 bases, leaving 6 bases not matched to a gene. CDR3: CASSWNSGMEQFF. The CDR3 region has the DNA TGTGCCAGCAGTTGGAATAGCGGGATGGAGCAGTTCTTC.

The genes are TRBV2 and TRBJ1-4; no clear D. V was cut by 6 bases and J by 2 bases, with 10 bases left in between. Germline V gene sequence: CDR1 SNHLY, CDR2 FYNNEI. The CDR3 is 14 amino acids. The CDR3 loop is CASSVPGTNEKLFF. For the CDR3, the DNA is TGTGCCAGCAGCGTACCCGGTACTAATGAAAAACTGTTTTTT.

The V gene is TRBV24-1, the J gene TRBJ2-1; 13 bases line up with TRBD2. The CDR3 covers 15 residues. V shed 4 bases, J shed 10 bases, and the junction held 6 bases outside the gene matches. The V gene's germline CDR1 is KGHDR and CDR2 SFDVKD. The CDR3: CATSERTSGSNEQFF. CDR3 DNA sequence: TGTGCCACCAGTGAGAGGACTAGCGGGAGTAACGAGCAGTTCTTC.

This clone appeared a few times. The chain joins TRBV15 to TRBJ2-1, with 7 bases lining up with TRBD2. V trimming: 1 base; J trimming: 7 bases; junction bases outside the gene matches: 4. Germline V gives CDR1 LNHNV, CDR2 YYDKDF (reference sequence). CDR3 size: 14 residues. Here the CDR3 DNA reads TGTGCCACCAGCAGAGGCGGGAGCGGGAATGAGCAGTTCTTC. Amino acid sequence: CATSRGGSGNEQFF.

The chain carries TRBV7-3 and TRBJ2-3, with a possible D match to TRBD2 (6 bases). This CDR3 is 16 amino acids long. Germline V CDR1 and CDR2: SGHTA, FQGTGA. Trimming removed 2 bases from V and 3 bases from J, with 15 bases in between. In DNA form, the CDR3 reads TGTGCCAGCAGCTTATCTCCGGGAGTGGGTACAGATACGCAGTATTTT. As protein: CASSLSPGVGTDTQYF. The full variable domain, completed using reference TRBV7-3 and TRBJ2-3, is GAGVSQTPSNKVTEKGKYVELRCDPISGHTALYWYRQSLGQGPEFLIYFQGTGAADDSGLPNDRFFAVRPEGSVSTLKIQRTERGDSAVYLCASSLSPGVGTDTQYFGPGTRLTVL.